The 12 T cell receptor beta chains below were found in one sample sequenced in a study of blood T cell repertoires in COVID-19. Using immunoSEQ multiplex PCR, the repertoire was profiled, and TCRdb retains in-frame clones only, with some absent. The sample has approximately 320,000 clones, about 88% seen once. The sequencing sample was made of PBMCs or T cells enriched from blood (not recorded which). Source of these receptors: a man aged 60 to 69 who had recovered from COVID-19.

The chain is built from TRBV5-4 and TRBJ2-1; tentative D call: TRBD1 (5 bases). Germline CDR1 and CDR2: SGHNT and YYREEE (reference sequence). This CDR3 comprises 16 residues. V was cut by 0 bases and J by 3 bases, with 13 bases left in between. This chain's CDR3 is CASSLDLTVGYNEQFF. In DNA form, the CDR3 reads TGTGCCAGCAGCTTGGATTTGACAGTGGGCTACAATGAGCAGTTCTTC.

The chain joins TRBV7-2 to TRBJ1-2, with 10 bases that match TRBD1. The V gene's germline CDR1 is SGHTA and CDR2 FQGNSA. V lost 5 bases, J lost 1 base, and 7 bases stayed unmatched. The CDR3 has 16 residues. CDR3 region: CASSQGTGDLNYGYTF. The CDR3 DNA is TGTGCCAGCAGCCAGGGGACAGGGGACCTTAACTATGGCTACACCTTC.

V and J are TRBV2 and TRBJ2-7; TRBD2 is a possible D gene (7 bases). V dropped 8 bases and J dropped 6 bases, with 20 bases sitting between them. The CDR3 has 14 residues. In germline, CDR1 is SNHLY, CDR2 FYNNEI. The CDR3, as DNA: TGTGCCAGCGTTACAGTCCCAGGGGAGGGCGAGCAGTACTTC. Translation gives CASVTVPGEGEQYF.

This rearrangement joins TRBV5-1 to TRBJ1-4; TRBD1 might be the D (5 bases). Trimming shortened V by 5 bases and J by 4 bases, and 15 bases separated the two germline ends. Germline V CDR1 and CDR2: SGHRS, YFSETQ. The CDR3 runs 15 residues. CDR3 nucleotide sequence: TGCGCCAGCAGGACGTGGGGGGACGGTAATGAAAAACTGTTTTTT. This codes for CASRTWGDGNEKLFF.

The V and J genes are TRBV4-3 and TRBJ2-3; a possible D gene is TRBD2 (6 bases). This CDR3 comprises 17 residues. Per germline, CDR1 LGHNA and CDR2 YSLEER. The V end lost 2 bases, the J end lost 2 bases, and 17 bases lay between the germline ends. The CDR3: CASSQTGGGVDTDTQYF. The CDR3 DNA sequence: TGCGCCAGCAGCCAAACCGGGGGAGGAGTGGACACAGATACGCAGTATTTT.

The gene calls are TRBV7-6 and TRBJ1-1; a weak D match, TRBD1 (6 bases). Germline V gives CDR1 SGHVS, CDR2 FNYEAQ. This CDR3 spans 16 amino acids. Trimming pared 1 base from V and 1 base from J, leaving 13 bases between. The CDR3 is CASSLGLQGKNTEAFF. The DNA of the CDR3 is TGTGCCAGCAGCTTAGGGTTACAGGGAAAGAACACTGAAGCTTTCTTT.

This clone was counted once. The V call is TRBV10-3, the J call TRBJ1-3; D call uncertain. Germline V gene data show CDR1 as ENHRY and CDR2 as SYGVKD. Trimming removed 2 bases from V and 4 bases from J, with 12 bases in between. There are 15 residues in the CDR3. The CDR3 DNA reads as TGTGCCATCAGTGAGGGAGCGGTGAAAGGAAACACCATATATTTT. As protein: CAISEGAVKGNTIYF.

The CDR3 loop reads CASSVRGSSYEQYF. The CDR3 DNA follows: TGCGCCAGCAGTGTACGGGGTAGCTCCTACGAGCAGTACTTC. The chain is built from TRBV10-2 and TRBJ2-7, with D possibly TRBD2 on 5 matching bases. This CDR3 spans 14 amino acids. Germline V lookup: CDR1 WSHSY, CDR2 SAAADI. The V gene lost 4 bases and the J gene lost 0 bases, with 10 bases spanning the gap.

V and J are TRBV29-1 and TRBJ2-1, with TRBD2 matching over 10 bases. CDR1 and CDR2 from the germline V gene are SQVTM and ANQGSEA. V lost 5 bases to trimming and J lost 2 bases; unmatched junction nucleotides: 3. The CDR3 spans 14 residues. For the CDR3, the DNA is TGCAGCGTTACCGGGACTAGCGCCTACAATGAGCAGTTCTTC. Its translation: CSVTGTSAYNEQFF.

This chain joins TRBV3-1 (or the pseudogene TRBV3-2) and TRBJ2-4, with 8 bases fitting TRBD1. With 4 bases clipped from V and 8 bases from J, the junction kept 1 base outside the gene matches. CDR1 LGHDT and CDR2 YNNKEL come from the germline V gene (reference sequence). The CDR3 is 12 amino acids. The CDR3 bases are TGTGCCAGCAGCCGGGGACAGGACATTCAGTACTTC. It encodes CASSRGQDIQYF.

This rearrangement joins TRBV27 to TRBJ1-6, with D tentatively TRBD1 (5 bases). Germline loops: CDR1 MNHEY, CDR2 SMNVEV (reference sequence). The CDR3 consists of 17 residues. V was pared by 0 bases and J by 2 bases, with 11 bases between. The CDR3 spells CASSLSKGIAYNSPLHF. Here the CDR3 DNA reads TGTGCCAGCAGTTTATCTAAGGGGATAGCCTATAATTCACCCCTCCACTTT.

This clone was counted a single time. V usage is TRBV5-1 and J usage is TRBJ2-5; D uncertain. The V end lost 0 bases, the J end lost 4 bases, and 7 bases lay between the germline ends. This CDR3 is 13 amino acids long. From germline, CDR1 is SGHRS and CDR2 YFSETQ. The CDR3 DNA reads TGCGCCAGCAGCTTGGACGGTAGAGAGACCCAGTACTTC. Translating it yields CASSLDGRETQYF.